Listed here is a single TCR beta chain. Germline-derived CDR1 and CDR2 are SNHLY and FYNNEI. This CDR3 comprises 16 residues. J was trimmed by 2 bases and V by 4 bases; bases with no gene match: 5. Seattle researchers signed up patients amid active infection and tracked them longitudinally. In the authors' methods: Reference gene primers were amplified, and this amplification served to estimate nucleated cell counts. Assay used: immunoSEQ multiplex PCR; TCRdb lists only in-frame clones, some missing. V and J calls and clone size come straight from that table; D and trimming were deduced from the DNA. The data hold about 220,000 clones, with about 82% observed a single time. The data stem from a study of blood T cell repertoires in COVID-19. About the research overall: Material from acute and convalescent COVID-19 was sourced from the United States, Italy and Spain. The analysed material was cDNA or gDNA that came from T cells, B-cell-depleted T cells, or PBMCs.

The origin of this receptor is an older woman with COVID-19, enrolled during active disease. This chain joins TRBV2 and TRBJ2-2; 9 bases match TRBD2. The material sequenced was peripheral blood. The CDR3 nucleotides are TGTGCCAGCAGTGGACTAGCGGCAAGAAACACCGGGGAGCTGTTTTTT. Its protein is CASSGLAARNTGELFF.